The 8 T cell receptor beta chains reported below all come from one sample, sequenced in a study of metastatic and nonmetastatic thyroid tumors. TCRdb reanalyzed the PCR reads via MiXCR. Among tens of thousands of clones listed, around 12% were seen once. Patients were all untreated before their thyroid surgery. Sequences were obtained from tumor tissue. These receptors were obtained from a female donor with papillary thyroid cancer or a benign thyroid nodule (not recorded which). Some clones in this sample may be carry-over from other donors' samples.

Ten or more counts support this clone. The V call is TRBV10-3, the J call TRBJ1-3, with D perhaps matching TRBD1 (6 bases). The V gene lost 4 bases and the J gene lost 4 bases, with 11 bases spanning the gap. This CDR3 comprises 14 residues. Germline values: CDR1 ENHRY, CDR2 SYGVKD. This CDR3 reads CAISGTGRGNTIYF. In DNA form, the CDR3 reads TGTGCCATCAGTGGAACAGGGCGAGGAAACACCATATATTTT.

The table lists this clone with many counts. The rearrangement links TRBV5-4 to TRBJ1-2; 7 positions agree with TRBD1. Germline assignment: CDR1 SGHNT and CDR2 YYREEE (reference sequence). CDR3 size: 16 residues. V dropped 3 bases and J dropped 5; count of bases not matched to a gene: 13. DNA for the CDR3: TGTGCCAGCAGCTGGGGCGGGACAGTTACTTATTATGGCTACACCTTC. Protein sequence: CASSWGGTVTYYGYTF.

This clone came up many times. Germline and junction disagree at one end, which may indicate a read error. This chain links TRBV19 with TRBJ1-2; 9 positions agree with TRBD1. Germline-derived CDR1 and CDR2 are LNHDA and SQIVND (reference sequence). There are 15 residues in the CDR3. The CDR3 here is CASSAWTGATFGYIF. The CDR3 DNA is TGTGCCAGTAGTGCCTGGACAGGGGCCACGTTTGGCTACATCTTC.

This clone was seen ten or more times. The chain links TRBV18 to TRBJ2-5; TRBD2 matches at 8 bases. This CDR3 is built from 14 residues. Trimming took 4 bases from V and 6 from J; bases not matched to a gene: 7. Germline V CDR1 and CDR2: KGHSH, LQKENI. This chain's CDR3 is CASSLSGSTKTQYF. The CDR3 region has the DNA TGTGCCAGCTCACTGAGCGGGAGCACAAAGACCCAGTACTTC.

This chain uses TRBV12-1 with TRBJ2-1; no check of the table's D call, TRBD2, against the DNA was made. TRBV12-1 is designated a pseudogene. This CDR3 has 18 amino acids. The CDR3 loop reads CASSFGSPTSGSLNEQFF. CDR3 in DNA: TGTGCCAGCAGCTTTGGATCTCCGACTAGCGGGAGCCTCAATGAGCAGTTCTTC.

Only a few counts were recorded for this clone. This sequence joins TRBV29-1 and TRBJ1-2, with 9 nucleotides matching TRBD1. Looked up from germline, CDR1 is SQVTM and CDR2 is ANQGSEA. V gave up 7 bases and J gave up 4 bases; unmatched junction bases: 4. The CDR3 extends over 12 amino acids. The CDR3 sequence is CSGGQGTYGYTF. CDR3 in DNA: TGCAGCGGAGGACAGGGGACCTATGGCTACACCTTC.

Only a few counts were recorded for this clone. A much larger clone lies a single base off, so this may be a read error. The chain carries TRBV5-4 and TRBJ1-1, with D unclear. V was cut by 3 bases and J by 7 bases, with 13 bases left in between. Per germline, CDR1 SGHNT and CDR2 YYREEE (reference sequence). CDR3 length: 13 amino acids. The CDR3 region is CASSSGREIEAFF. CDR3 DNA sequence: TGTGCCAGCAGCTCAGGAAGGGAAATTGAAGCTTTCTTT.

This clone was observed at least ten times. This chain links TRBV5-1 with TRBJ2-3; D is ambiguous. Between the trimmed V and J ends, which lost 1 base and 0 bases, there was a span of 6 bases. The CDR3 runs 14 residues. Germline V lookup: CDR1 SGHRS, CDR2 YFSETQ. In DNA, the CDR3 is TGCGCCAGCAGCTTGTTGAGGAGCACAGATACGCAGTATTTT. This encodes CASSLLRSTDTQYF.